This entry lists 30 T cell receptor beta chains sequenced from one sample in a study of beta chain features in type 1 diabetes (dated by TCRdb to between 2017 and 2018). General conclusions and limits of the study: Type 1 diabetes patients showed a moderate but significant shortening of TCRB CDR3 length in all four CD4+ subsets.

These receptors' targets are unknown. Library preparation was by the immunoSEQ multiplex PCR assay. The entire amount of isolated RNA was reverse transcribed using the High Capacity cDNA Reverse Transcription Kit, so the sequenced TCRB transcripts were expressed ones. Not all clones reach the TCRdb copy of this immuneACCESS table, which keeps in-frame sequences only. Checked studies attribute under half of the gap to unresolved V genes and leave the rest unexplained. This sample comprises some 350,000 clones, over 8.5% of them detected only once. Less than 0.65% of the sample lies in the top ten. Sequencing was carried out using central memory CD4+ T cells from blood. These TCRs come from a man aged 25-45 years with type 1 diabetes.

Notes on this clone: Other DNA sequences in this specimen translate into the identical CDR3. This sequence joins TRBV19 and TRBJ2-7, with D possibly matching TRBD2 (5 bases). The V end lost 2 bases, the J end lost 4 bases, and 9 bases lay between the germline ends. Germline CDR1 LNHDA, CDR2 SQIVND (reference sequence). This CDR3 region has 13 residues. CDR3 in DNA: TGTGCCAGTAGTATAAGTAGCGAGTACGAGCAGTACTTC. Translation gives CASSISSEYEQYF. The full variable domain, in which reference TRBV19 and TRBJ2-7 provide the parts outside the CDR3, is DGGITQSPKYLFRKEGQNVTLSCEQNLNHDAMYWYRQDPGQGLRLIYYSQIVNDFQKGDIAEGYSVSREKKESFPLTVTSAQKNPTAFYLCASSISSEYEQYFGPGTRLTVT.

This clone was recorded a few times. The J gene is TRBJ2-1, the V gene TRBV7-3, with 9 bases matching TRBD2. This CDR3 comprises 16 residues. Germline V gives CDR1 SGHTA, CDR2 FQGTGA. V gave up 4 bases and J gave up 7 bases; unmatched junction bases: 11. CDR3 in amino acids: CASSSVPLAGLNEQFF. Written as DNA, the CDR3 is TGTGCCAGCAGCTCCGTCCCCCTAGCGGGACTTAATGAGCAGTTCTTC.

This clone has more than one count but fewer than ten. The chain carries TRBV9 and TRBJ2-7; 14 nucleotides align to TRBD2. J was trimmed by 3 bases and V by 0 bases; bases with no gene match: 8. This CDR3 contains 18 residues. Germline V gene lookup returns CDR1 SGDLS and CDR2 YYNGEE. CDR3 region: CASSVASGTSGSIYEQYF. The CDR3 nucleotides are TGTGCCAGCAGCGTAGCGTCCGGGACTAGCGGGAGTATCTACGAGCAGTACTTC.

The chain links TRBV7-2 to TRBJ2-1; the D gene is possibly TRBD2 (5 bases). Trimming removed 4 bases from V and 5 bases from J, with 12 bases in between. Germline V gene data show CDR1 as SGHTA and CDR2 as FQGNSA. The CDR3 contains 14 residues. The CDR3 is CASSSRFGDNEQFF. In DNA form, the CDR3 reads TGTGCCAGCAGCTCGCGATTCGGGGACAATGAGCAGTTCTTC.

V is TRBV7-9 and J is TRBJ2-6, with D possibly matching TRBD2 (5 bases). V was cut by 5 bases and J by 3 bases, with 14 bases left in between. CDR1 and CDR2 (germline): SEHNR, FQNEAQ (reference sequence). This CDR3 contains 16 residues. The CDR3 DNA follows: TGTGCCAGCAGCCCACCAACGGGGAATGGGGCCAACGTCCTGACTTTC. Translation: CASSPPTGNGANVLTF.

J is TRBJ1-4 and V is TRBV6-6; D is ambiguous. This CDR3 comprises 14 residues. Trimming removed 2 bases at V and 5 bases at J, with 9 bases between. In germline, CDR1 is MNHNY, CDR2 SVGAGI (reference sequence). The chain's CDR3 is CASSYGRENEKLFF. Here the CDR3 DNA reads TGTGCCAGCAGTTACGGTCGGGAAAATGAAAAACTGTTTTTT.

This clone was counted only a few times. The chain couples TRBV7-2 to TRBJ2-1, with D hard to call. The V gene's germline CDR1 is SGHTA and CDR2 FQGNSA. The CDR3 is 15 residues long. With 5 bases removed from V and 0 bases from J, the gap between germline ends came to 11 bases. The CDR3 DNA follows: TGTGCCAGCAGCCCAGTCCAGGACTCCTACAATGAGCAGTTCTTC. Translated, it gives CASSPVQDSYNEQFF.

There are a few counts of this clone. J is TRBJ1-4 and V is TRBV10-3, with a tentative D call TRBD1 (6 bases). Germline CDR1 reads ENHRY; CDR2 reads SYGVKD. The V end was cut by 10 bases, the J end by 7 bases, with 22 bases between. This CDR3 has 15 amino acids. The CDR3 DNA is TGTGCCAGCACCGGTGAGCGACAGGCGATTGAAAAACTGTTTTTT. It translates to CASTGERQAIEKLFF.

The CDR3 is CASSFDRMYGYTF. The CDR3 DNA sequence: TGTGCCAGCAGCTTTGATAGAATGTATGGCTACACCTTC. This chain connects TRBV7-2 to TRBJ1-2; D gene ambiguous. V shed 3 bases and J shed 5 bases, with 10 bases lying between them. CDR3 size: 13 residues. Germline CDR1 SGHTA, CDR2 FQGNSA. Looking up the rest from reference TRBV7-2 and TRBJ1-2 gives the full variable domain: GAGVSQSPSNKVTEKGKDVELRCDPISGHTALYWYRQSLGQGLEFLIYFQGNSAPDKSGLPSDRFSAERTGGSVSTLTIQRTQQEDSAVYLCASSFDRMYGYTFGSGTRLTVV.

This clone was detected only a few times. The chain employs TRBV19 and TRBJ2-7; 10 positions match TRBD2. With V trimmed by 1 base and J by 2 bases, 2 bases remained unmatched. The CDR3 has 15 amino acids. The V gene's germline CDR1 is LNHDA and CDR2 SQIVND (reference sequence). CDR3 bases: TGTGCCAGTAGTATAGCTAGCGGGAGTGCCTACGAGCAGTACTTC. Its translation: CASSIASGSAYEQYF.

This clone turned up a few times. V gene TRBV19 combines with J gene TRBJ2-1, with 10 bases aligning to TRBD1. CDR1 and CDR2 from the germline V gene are LNHDA and SQIVND (reference sequence). Trimming removed 1 base from V and 7 bases from J; junction bases left unmatched: 4. This CDR3 has 15 residues. CDR3 residues: CASSIGQGAWNEQFF. The CDR3, as DNA: TGTGCCAGTAGTATAGGACAGGGGGCATGGAATGAGCAGTTCTTC.

The V gene is TRBV5-1, the J gene TRBJ1-2; D is undetermined. Germline-derived CDR1 and CDR2 are SGHRS and YFSETQ. The CDR3 is 10 amino acids. V dropped 3 bases and J dropped 4 bases, with 1 base sitting between them. CDR3 amino acids: CASSSYGYTF. For the CDR3, the DNA is TGCGCCAGCAGCTCCTATGGCTACACCTTC.

The chain recombines TRBV4-3 with TRBJ2-7, with 8 bases matching TRBD1. Germline V gene data show CDR1 as LGHNA and CDR2 as YSLEER. This CDR3 has 16 amino acids. Trimming at V came to 2 bases and at J to 4 bases, leaving 10 bases not matched to a gene. The DNA of the CDR3 is TGCGCCAGCAGCCAAACTTCCAACAGGGGGGATTACGAGCAGTACTTC. This translates into CASSQTSNRGDYEQYF.

Only a few counts were recorded for this clone. The chain employs TRBV7-2 and TRBJ2-1, with 11 bases lining up with TRBD1. This CDR3 contains 17 residues. The V segment lost 1 base and the J segment 2 bases; nucleotides outside the gene matches: 4. Germline V gives CDR1 SGHTA, CDR2 FQGNSA. The CDR3 is CASSLVSGQGAYNEQFF. Here the CDR3 DNA reads TGTGCCAGCAGCTTAGTATCGGGACAGGGGGCCTACAATGAGCAGTTCTTC.

This clone was seen many times. This chain connects TRBV2 to TRBJ2-1; 13 nucleotides line up with TRBD2. Per the germline V gene, CDR1 is SNHLY and CDR2 is FYNNEI. CDR3 length: 12 amino acids. V shed 7 bases and J 15 bases; nucleotides not matched to a gene: 6. The CDR3 protein is CASTTSGRALFF. CDR3 DNA: TGTGCCAGCACAACTAGCGGGAGGGCTCTGTTCTTC. Using reference TRBV2 and TRBJ2-1 for the parts outside the CDR3, the full variable domain is EPEVTQTPSHQVTQMGQEVILRCVPISNHLYFYWYRQILGQKVEFLVSFYNNEISEKSEIFDDQFSVERPDGSNFTLKIRSTKLEDSAMYFCASTTSGRALFFGPGTRLTVL.

CDR3 residues: CASSRRREQYF. CDR3 in DNA: TGTGCCAGCAGCCGACGCCGGGAGCAGTACTTC. The chain couples TRBV5-6 to TRBJ2-7; D is unclear. Deletions cut 4 bases from V and 7 bases from J, with 9 bases between. This CDR3 contains 11 residues. Germline values: CDR1 SGHDT, CDR2 YYEEEE. Full variable domain (missing parts from reference TRBV5-6 and TRBJ2-7): DAGVTQSPTHLIKTRGQQVTLRCSPKSGHDTVSWYQQALGQGPQFIFQYYEEEERQRGNFPDRFSGHQFPNYSSELNVNALLLGDSALYLCASSRRREQYFGPGTRLTVT.

V usage is TRBV7-9 and J usage is TRBJ2-2; D not certain. Deletions cut 2 bases from V and 7 bases from J, with 5 bases between. CDR3 length: 12 amino acids. The germline V gene encodes CDR1 SEHNR and CDR2 FQNEAQ (reference sequence). CDR3 nucleotides: TGTGCCAGCAGCTTAATGGGCGGGGAGCTGTTTTTT. Amino acids: CASSLMGGELFF. Drawing the rest from reference TRBV7-9 and TRBJ2-2, the complete variable domain is DTGVSQNPRHKITKRGQNVTFRCDPISEHNRLYWYRQTLGQGPEFLTYFQNEAQLEKSRLLSDRFSAERPKGSFSTLEIQRTEQGDSAMYLCASSLMGGELFFGEGSRLTVL.

This clone was seen a handful of times. V and J are TRBV6-5 and TRBJ2-7; 10 bases match TRBD1. CDR3 length: 15 residues. V lost 5 bases and J lost 4; bases outside the gene matches: 8. CDR1 MNHEY and CDR2 SVGAGI come from the germline V gene. CDR3 amino acids: CASSPPGQGIYEQYF. The CDR3 region has the DNA TGTGCCAGCAGTCCTCCGGGACAGGGGATTTACGAGCAGTACTTC.

This clone was detected a few times. V usage is TRBV7-2 and J usage is TRBJ1-5; 7 nucleotides agree with TRBD1. Germline CDR1 reads SGHTA; CDR2 reads FQGNSA. CDR3 size: 16 residues. With V trimmed by 5 bases and J by 0 bases, 7 bases remained unmatched. The CDR3 spells CASSPSAGGSNQPQHF. CDR3 sequence (DNA): TGTGCCAGCAGCCCTTCGGCAGGGGGTAGCAATCAGCCCCAGCATTTT.

This clone showed up many times. The V call is TRBV5-6, the J call TRBJ1-1; D ambiguous. Germline lookup yields CDR1 SGHDT and CDR2 YYEEEE. The CDR3 spans 15 residues. Trimming removed 1 base from V and 0 bases from J, with 10 bases in between. CDR3 in DNA: TGTGCCAGCAGCTTGACAGCTGATTTGAACACTGAAGCTTTCTTT. As protein: CASSLTADLNTEAFF.

The chain employs TRBV7-6 and TRBJ1-5; D not resolved. CDR3 length equals 15 residues. CDR1 is SGHVS and CDR2 is FNYEAQ in the germline V gene. The V gene lost 1 base and the J gene lost 0 bases, with 7 bases spanning the gap. CDR3 sequence: CASSLGVNSNQPQHF. CDR3 bases: TGTGCCAGCAGCTTAGGGGTAAATAGCAATCAGCCCCAGCATTTT.

A few counts support this clone. The gene calls are TRBV6-5 and TRBJ2-7; D might be TRBD1 (6 bases). This CDR3 has 16 residues. Trimming stripped 3 bases from V and 4 bases from J, with 19 bases between. Germline-derived CDR1 and CDR2 are MNHEY and SVGAGI. The CDR3 region is CASSYFGADRPYEQYF. The DNA of the CDR3 is TGTGCCAGCAGTTATTTCGGGGCGGACAGACCTTACGAGCAGTACTTC.

This clone was counted a few times. The chain employs TRBV28 and TRBJ2-5; a weak D match, TRBD2 (6 bases). The CDR3 spans 13 residues. Between the trimmed V and J ends, which lost 6 bases and 7 bases, there was a span of 15 bases. Germline V gene lookup returns CDR1 MDHEN and CDR2 SYDVKM. In DNA form, the CDR3 reads TGTGCCAGCAGACCCGGGACTCTCTTGACCCAGTACTTC. This codes for CASRPGTLLTQYF. Looking up the rest from reference TRBV28 and TRBJ2-5 gives the full variable domain: DVKVTQSSRYLVKRTGEKVFLECVQDMDHENMFWYRQDPGLGLRLIYFSYDVKMKEKGDIPEGYSVSREKKERFSLILESASTNQTSMYLCASRPGTLLTQYFGPGTRLLVL.

This clone was found a few times. The gene calls are TRBV28 and TRBJ2-7; 9 nucleotides agree with TRBD2. Per the germline V gene, CDR1 is MDHEN and CDR2 is SYDVKM. The ends lost 5 bases at V and 3 bases at J; junction bases unmatched: 11. The CDR3 runs 16 residues. CDR3 sequence: CASSPHRASGIYEQYF. In DNA, the CDR3 is TGTGCCAGCAGTCCCCACCGGGCTAGCGGGATCTACGAGCAGTACTTC.

The chain employs TRBV6-5 and TRBJ1-4, with TRBD1 identical over 11 bases. J gave up 8 bases and V 5 bases, and 4 bases lay outside the gene matches. The V gene's germline CDR1 is MNHEY and CDR2 SVGAGI. This CDR3 has 14 amino acids. The CDR3 loop reads CASSLGTGGEKLFF. In DNA, the CDR3 is TGTGCCAGCAGTCTCGGGACAGGGGGGGAAAAACTGTTTTTT.

In this sample, this clone turned up a few times. This chain links TRBV28 with TRBJ1-1, with a tentative D call TRBD1 (5 bases). V lost 3 bases to trimming and J lost 11 bases, with 13 bases between them. From germline, CDR1 is MDHEN and CDR2 SYDVKM. The length of the CDR3 is 12 residues. The CDR3, as DNA: TGTGCCAGCAGTTTCCAGGGCAGGGCGGCTTTCTTT. Protein: CASSFQGRAAFF.

This clone appeared a few times. DNA of the CDR3: TGTGCCAGCAGCACGGGGGGAGATACGCAGTATTTT. It yields the protein CASSTGGDTQYF. The chain joins TRBV28 to TRBJ2-3, with 7 bases aligning to TRBD2. Germline V lookup: CDR1 MDHEN, CDR2 SYDVKM. The CDR3 runs 12 residues. J gave up 5 bases and V 6 bases, and 2 bases lay outside the gene matches.

The chain employs TRBV25-1 and TRBJ2-7; maybe TRBD1 (5 bases). V lost 4 bases to trimming and J lost 4 bases, with 11 bases between them. The germline gives CDR1 MGHDK, CDR2 SYGVNS. This CDR3 comprises 13 residues. The CDR3 region is CASSAQNRYEQYF. CDR3 in DNA: TGTGCCAGCAGTGCCCAAAACAGGTACGAGCAGTACTTC.

The chain uses TRBV28 and TRBJ1-2; D is unclear. The CDR3 totals 17 residues. Germline V lookup: CDR1 MDHEN, CDR2 SYDVKM. Trimming took off 5 bases at V and 4 bases at J, with 23 bases between the two ends. The CDR3 DNA reads as TGTGCCAGCAGTCTCCCACATGAAGGGCGGGCCCCCTATGGCTACACCTTC. Its translation is CASSLPHEGRAPYGYTF.

In its sample, this clone was seen a few times. The J gene is TRBJ2-5, the V gene TRBV7-9; TRBD1 agrees at 7 bases. The CDR3 extends over 14 amino acids. Per the germline V gene, CDR1 is SEHNR and CDR2 is FQNEAQ (reference sequence). J gave up 2 bases and V 7 bases, and 7 bases lay outside the gene matches. The CDR3 reads CASNQGGQQETQYF. CDR3 coding DNA: TGTGCCAGCAACCAAGGGGGACAGCAAGAGACCCAGTACTTC.